The clone carrying this TCR beta chain has only a few counts. What it recognizes is unknown. This entry is derived from a study of regulatory T cells in long-lasting Graves disease. Study details: Persistent cases took antithyroid drugs over 5 years and stayed TSH receptor antibody positive. The study, taken as a whole, reports: The study found persistent patients shared more public clonotypes (about 3,000) than new patients (approximately 970). TCR diversity was lower in persistent Graves' patients (versus newly diagnosed ones). TRBV28, TRBJ1-2 and TRBJ2-5 were favored in persistent disease.

The CDR3 loop spans 14 amino acids. Looked up from germline, CDR1 is MNHNS and CDR2 is SASEGT. The V end lost 6 bases, the J end lost 2 bases, and 11 bases lay between the germline ends. Libraries of TCR beta came from iRepertoire HTBI primers plus Arm-PCR of CDR3 regions. TCRdb independently ran MiXCR on the multiplex PCR reads; one entry per CDR3 protein. The table shows about 660,000 distinct CDR3 sequences, with roughly 30% occurring only once. Time point meaning: persistent/refractory GD, antithyroid drugs over 5 years with positive TRAb. From PBMCs, RNA was extracted and then used to make the TCR library.

This receptor was taken from a female donor with Graves disease. The V call is TRBV6-1, the J call TRBJ1-5; D might be TRBD1 (6 bases). Sequenced material: peripheral blood mononuclear cells (PBMCs), taken when the disease was refractory, from a patient treated with antithyroid drugs. DNA of the CDR3: TGTGCCAGCAGCTCGAACAGGGGCAATCAGCCCCAGCATTTT. Translated, it gives CASSSNRGNQPQHF.